This T cell receptor beta chain was sequenced during a study of cytomegalovirus exposure and HLA in healthy donors. The PCR had 60 Vbeta and 13 Jbeta primers. TCRdb's copy holds only in-frame clones and misses some; the assay was immunoSEQ multiplex PCR. The profile covers about 190,000 clones, with roughly 87% appearing a single time and more than 1% taken by the ten largest. Trimming cost V 0 bases and J 6 bases, with 15 bases left between them. Per the germline V gene, CDR1 is SGDLS and CDR2 is YYNGEE. The CDR3 spans 15 residues. The sequence came from a boy aged 2 to 9 in good health and CMV-seronegative. The rearrangement links TRBV9 to TRBJ1-1; possible D gene TRBD1, 6 bases. Source material: PBMCs. The chain's CDR3 is CASSVATGQGPEAFF. The CDR3 bases are TGTGCCAGCAGCGTAGCCACGGGGCAGGGGCCTGAAGCTTTCTTT. The variable domain in full, completed from reference TRBV9 and TRBJ1-1, reads DSGVTQTPKHLITATGQRVTLRCSPRSGDLSVYWYQQSLDQGLQFLIQYYNGEERAKGNILERFSAQQFPDLHSELNLSSLELGDSALYFCASSVATGQGPEAFFGQGTRLTVV.